The T cell receptor (beta chain) under discussion was sequenced for a study of blood T cell repertoires in COVID-19. Overall study context: Both acute and convalescent COVID-19 samples were obtained from the United States, Italy and Spain.

Data came from immunoSEQ multiplex PCR; TCRdb stores just in-frame clones and leaves some out. The table has 200,000 to 250,000 clones, about 87% seen once. No more than 2 weeks before study entry, exposed participants had met a case of COVID-19. V shed 2 bases, J shed 12 bases, and the junction held 11 bases outside the gene matches. This CDR3 is 15 amino acids long. The germline V gene encodes CDR1 KGHSH and CDR2 LQKENI. The chain recombines TRBV18 with TRBJ2-7; TRBD1 matches at 12 bases. This receptor was taken from a man aged 45-60 years who had been exposed to COVID-19. Source material: PBMCs or T cells enriched from blood (not recorded which). The CDR3 nucleotides read TGTGCCAGCTCACCAGGGTCCGGGACAGGGGGCAGGTGGTACTTC. It codes for CASSPGSGTGGRWYF.